Each of the 14 T cell receptor beta chains below was sequenced from the same sample in a study of cytomegalovirus exposure and HLA in healthy donors. Both 60 Vbeta primers and 13 Jbeta primers went into the PCR. Repertoires were generated with immunoSEQ multiplex PCR, while TCRdb's copy carries only in-frame clones and drops some. The data contain roughly 49,000 clones, around 81% of them singletons. The specimen was PBMCs. The source is a boy between 5 and 17 years old in good health and CMV-seropositive.

The gene calls are TRBV15 and TRBJ2-1; 8 bases fit TRBD2. Germline CDR1 and CDR2: LNHNV and YYDKDF (reference sequence). This CDR3 region has 17 residues. The V segment lost 0 bases and the J segment 4 bases; nucleotides outside the gene matches: 8. Written as DNA, the CDR3 is TGTGCCACCAGCAGAGAAGAAGCGGGGGATCGGTACAATGAGCAGTTCTTC. Translated: CATSREEAGDRYNEQFF. The full variable domain, rest sourced from reference TRBV15 and TRBJ2-1, is DAMVIQNPRYQVTQFGKPVTLSCSQTLNHNVMYWYQQKSSQAPKLLFHYYDKDFNNEADTPDNFQSRRPNTSFCFLDIRSPGLGDTAMYLCATSREEAGDRYNEQFFGPGTRLTVL.

There are a few counts of this clone. The V and J genes are TRBV5-1 and TRBJ1-4; 8 bases fit TRBD1. V was clipped by 4 bases and J by 7 bases; unmatched bases: 9. The CDR3 contains 15 residues. Germline-derived CDR1 and CDR2 are SGHRS and YFSETQ. CDR3: CASSIGQGGREKLFF. As DNA, the CDR3 is TGCGCCAGCAGCATAGGACAGGGAGGGCGTGAAAAACTGTTTTTT. Together with reference TRBV5-1 and TRBJ1-4, the CDR3 gives the full variable domain: KAGVTQTPRYLIKTRGQQVTLSCSPISGHRSVSWYQQTPGQGLQFLFEYFSETQRNKGNFPGRFSGRQFSNSRSEMNVSTLELGDSALYLCASSIGQGGREKLFFGSGTQLSVL.

This clone was recorded a few times. V gene TRBV2 combines with J gene TRBJ2-7; maybe TRBD1 (6 bases). Germline CDR1 and CDR2: SNHLY and FYNNEI. CDR3 size: 13 residues. The V end lost 8 bases, the J end lost 0 bases, and 11 bases lay between the germline ends. CDR3 in DNA: TGTGCCAGCCTTTCGGACAGCTCCTACGAGCAGTACTTC. Encoded protein: CASLSDSSYEQYF.

This clone was seen only a few times. The rearrangement uses TRBV27 and TRBJ1-2, with D possibly being TRBD1 (5 bases). CDR1 is MNHEY, CDR2 SMNVEV, per germline (reference sequence). Trimming left V 8 bases short and J 6 bases short, with 13 bases between. The CDR3 spans 12 residues. DNA of the CDR3: TGTGCCAGCGGACCGGAGGGGAATGGCTACACCTTC. It is translated as CASGPEGNGYTF.

The chain is built from TRBV7-2 and TRBJ2-1, with TRBD2 matching 7 bases. The CDR3 is made up of 16 amino acids. Trimming took 6 bases from V and 4 from J; bases not matched to a gene: 12. The V gene's germline CDR1 is SGHTA and CDR2 FQGNSA. The DNA for the CDR3 is TGTGCCAGCAGGGGGGGTCTGGGCGGGGGTTACAATGAGCAGTTCTTC. Amino acids: CASRGGLGGGYNEQFF.

The J gene is TRBJ2-1, the V gene TRBV5-6, with 12 bases lining up with TRBD2. CDR3 size: 19 residues. CDR1 and CDR2 (germline): SGHDT, YYEEEE. Trimming removed 4 bases from V and 4 bases from J; junction bases left unmatched: 15. DNA for the CDR3: TGTGCCAGCAGCATGGACGGACTAGCGGGGACCACACTTTACAATGAGCAGTTCTTC. This encodes CASSMDGLAGTTLYNEQFF.

The gene calls are TRBV7-9 and TRBJ2-3, with TRBD2 matching over 10 bases. This CDR3 has 14 residues. The V gene's germline CDR1 is SEHNR and CDR2 FQNEAQ (reference sequence). Trimming removed 2 bases from V and 4 bases from J; junction bases left unmatched: 0. CDR3 coding DNA: TGTGCCAGCAGCTTAAGCGGGGGGGCAGATACGCAGTATTTT. It specifies CASSLSGGADTQYF. The whole variable domain, remainder taken from reference TRBV7-9 and TRBJ2-3, is DTGVSQNPRHKITKRGQNVTFRCDPISEHNRLYWYRQTLGQGPEFLTYFQNEAQLEKSRLLSDRFSAERPKGSFSTLEIQRTEQGDSAMYLCASSLSGGADTQYFGPGTRLTVL.

This chain joins TRBV18 and TRBJ2-7; tentative D call: TRBD2 (6 bases). Germline V gene sequence: CDR1 KGHSH, CDR2 LQKENI. The V end lost 3 bases, the J end lost 2 bases, and 14 bases lay between the germline ends. The CDR3 loop spans 15 amino acids. The CDR3: CASSPAGTGAYEQYF. In DNA form, the CDR3 reads TGTGCCAGCTCACCGGCGGGGACGGGCGCCTACGAGCAGTACTTC.

The chain uses TRBV6-1 and TRBJ1-1; 9 positions agree with TRBD1. The CDR3 totals 16 residues. V was clipped by 4 bases and J by 4 bases; unmatched bases: 10. Germline V lookup: CDR1 MNHNS, CDR2 SASEGT. The CDR3 sequence: CASSAIPGQGLTEAFF. In nucleotides, the CDR3 is TGTGCCAGCAGTGCGATACCGGGACAGGGTCTCACTGAAGCTTTCTTT.

This chain connects TRBV7-2 to TRBJ1-1; TRBD1 might be the D (5 bases). This CDR3 has 14 amino acids. V lost 5 bases and J 5 bases, leaving 15 bases between the germline ends. Germline CDR1 SGHTA, CDR2 FQGNSA. In DNA form, the CDR3 reads TGTGCCAGCAGCCTTTGGGAGCGGGGGACTGAAGCTTTCTTT. Its protein is CASSLWERGTEAFF.

V usage is TRBV2 and J usage is TRBJ2-1, with D uncertain. The ends were cut back, 6 bases at V and 9 bases at J, with 6 bases in the middle. This CDR3 spans 10 amino acids. Germline CDR1 SNHLY, CDR2 FYNNEI. The CDR3 region is CASSLVEQFF. Written as DNA, the CDR3 is TGTGCCAGCAGCCTCGTTGAGCAGTTCTTC.

The J gene is TRBJ2-7, the V gene TRBV13, with no clear D. CDR1 is PRHDT and CDR2 is FYEKMQ in the germline V gene (reference sequence). Trimming shortened V by 2 bases and J by 4 bases, and 3 bases separated the two germline ends. The CDR3 totals 11 residues. For the CDR3, the DNA is TGTGCCAGCAGCTTACTATACGAGCAGTACTTC. Its translation: CASSLLYEQYF. Together with reference TRBV13 and TRBJ2-7, the CDR3 gives the full variable domain: AAGVIQSPRHLIKEKRETATLKCYPIPRHDTVYWYQQGPGQDPQFLISFYEKMQSDKGSIPDRFSAQQFSDYHSELNMSSLELGDSALYFCASSLLYEQYFGPGTRLTVT.

This rearrangement joins TRBV5-6 to TRBJ2-7; D may be TRBD1 (5 bases). V lost 0 bases, J lost 0 bases, and 7 bases lay in between. This CDR3 contains 14 residues. Germline V gene lookup returns CDR1 SGHDT and CDR2 YYEEEE. CDR3 in amino acids: CASSLDRSSYEQYF. The CDR3 DNA reads as TGTGCCAGCAGCTTGGACAGGAGCTCCTACGAGCAGTACTTC.

The chain uses TRBV7-9 and TRBJ1-4, with D possibly matching TRBD1 (5 bases). Germline V gives CDR1 SEHNR, CDR2 FQNEAQ (reference sequence). V was shortened by 3 bases and J by 3 bases, with 8 bases between the two germline ends. The CDR3 sequence is 14 residues long. The DNA for the CDR3 is TGTGCCAGCAGCTTGGAACAGGCTAATGAAAAACTGTTTTTT. It specifies CASSLEQANEKLFF. Supplemented by reference TRBV7-9 and TRBJ1-4, the full variable domain reads DTGVSQNPRHKITKRGQNVTFRCDPISEHNRLYWYRQTLGQGPEFLTYFQNEAQLEKSRLLSDRFSAERPKGSFSTLEIQRTEQGDSAMYLCASSLEQANEKLFFGSGTQLSVL.